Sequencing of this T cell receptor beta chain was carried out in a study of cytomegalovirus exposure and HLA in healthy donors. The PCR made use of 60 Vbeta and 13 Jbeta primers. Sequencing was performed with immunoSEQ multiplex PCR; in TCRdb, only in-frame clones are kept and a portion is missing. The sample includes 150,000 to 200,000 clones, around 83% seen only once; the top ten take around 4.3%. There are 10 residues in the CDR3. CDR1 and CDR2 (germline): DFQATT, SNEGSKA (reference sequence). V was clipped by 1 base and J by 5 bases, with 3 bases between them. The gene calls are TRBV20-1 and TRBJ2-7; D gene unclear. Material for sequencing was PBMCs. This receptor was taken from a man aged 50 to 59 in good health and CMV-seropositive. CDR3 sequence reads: CSARVDEQYF. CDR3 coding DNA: TGCAGTGCTAGAGTCGACGAGCAGTACTTC.